This TCR beta chain originates from a study of blood T cell repertoires in COVID-19. Study in general: From the United States, Italy and Spain came samples of acute and convalescent COVID-19. Nucleic acid was either cDNA or gDNA, and it came from T cells, B-cell-depleted T cells, or PBMCs.

Clones were read by immunoSEQ multiplex PCR, and TCRdb kept only the in-frame ones, dropping some. The sample includes some 150,000 clones, 84% of them seen just once. V was cut by 6 bases and J by 2 bases, with 16 bases left in between. The CDR3 is 14 amino acids. In germline, CDR1 is SQVTM, CDR2 ANQGSEA. The TCR was taken from a woman aged 45-65 years in a cohort sampled during active or convalescent COVID-19. The chain has TRBV29-1 and TRBJ2-5; tentative D call: TRBD2 (7 bases). The source material was peripheral blood. CDR3 nucleotide sequence: TGCAGCGTAGGGAGGGACATTGGGCAAGAGACCCAGTACTTC. This codes for CSVGRDIGQETQYF.